One sample yielded the 16 T cell receptor beta chains listed below, sequenced in a study of T cells after yellow fever vaccination. Using its own MiXCR run on the 5' RACE reads, TCRdb lists one record per CDR3 protein. This table has 350,000 to 450,000 distinct CDR3 sequences, 15% to 20% appearing once. This specimen consisted of PBMCs, obtained before the yellow fever booster vaccination. The source is a man aged 18 to 29 who received the YFV17D yellow fever vaccine.

There are a few counts of this clonotype. This chain uses TRBV6-5 with TRBJ2-3; the match to TRBD1 covers 8 bases. The CDR3 contains 14 residues. V trimming: 8 bases; J trimming: 5 bases; junction bases outside the gene matches: 9. Germline CDR1 reads MNHEY; CDR2 reads SVGAGI. The CDR3 loop is CASGAQGAGDTQYF. DNA for the CDR3: TGTGCCAGCGGGGCCCAGGGGGCTGGAGATACGCAGTATTTT.

This rearrangement joins TRBV6-1 to TRBJ2-7, with 7 bases lining up with TRBD1. Looked up from germline, CDR1 is MNHNS and CDR2 is SASEGT. The CDR3 runs 14 residues. The J segment lost 4 bases and the V segment lost 8 bases, leaving 11 bases of the junction unmatched. Written as DNA, the CDR3 is TGTGCCAGCGCCCCGGGACAGCGAAATTACGAGCAGTACTTC. Encoded protein: CASAPGQRNYEQYF.

The rearrangement links TRBV10-3 to TRBJ1-3; D is unresolved. Germline V gene data show CDR1 as ENHRY and CDR2 as SYGVKD. CDR3 size: 17 residues. V shed 0 bases and J shed 0 bases, with 12 bases lying between them. The CDR3 region is CAISESVNPFSGNTIYF. CDR3 DNA sequence: TGTGCCATCAGTGAGTCGGTGAATCCCTTCTCTGGAAACACCATATATTTT.

The chain has TRBV5-8 and TRBJ2-1; D may be TRBD1 or TRBD2 (6 bases each). V was clipped by 7 bases and J by 8 bases, with 19 bases between them. Germline CDR1 reads SGHTS; CDR2 reads YDEGEE. The CDR3 extends over 14 amino acids. CDR3 residues: CASPFPGANYEQFF. In DNA form, the CDR3 reads TGTGCCAGCCCCTTCCCGGGGGCAAACTATGAGCAGTTCTTC. The complete variable domain, with remaining parts taken from reference TRBV5-8 and TRBJ2-1, reads EAGVTQSPTHLIKTRGQQATLRCSPISGHTSVYWYQQALGLGLQFLLWYDEGEERNRGNFPPRFSGRQFPNYSSELNVNALELEDSALYLCASPFPGANYEQFFGPGTRLTVL.

This clonotype was picked up a small number of times. The chain has TRBV20-1 and TRBJ2-3; D remains ambiguous. Germline values: CDR1 DFQATT, CDR2 SNEGSKA (reference sequence). The CDR3 length is 11 residues. Between the trimmed V and J ends, which lost 4 bases and 4 bases, there was a span of 6 bases. CDR3 DNA: TGCAGTGCTAAGACTCCAGATACGCAGTATTTT. Translated: CSAKTPDTQYF.

This clonotype was seen a handful of times. The chain has TRBV27 and TRBJ1-2; no clear D. CDR3 length: 12 residues. V was trimmed by 5 bases and J by 7 bases, leaving 11 bases between them. Germline loops: CDR1 MNHEY, CDR2 SMNVEV (reference sequence). The CDR3 DNA reads TGTGCCAGCAGTCCCGCCGGGGTTGGCTACACCTTC. This codes for CASSPAGVGYTF.

The rearrangement joins TRBV29-1 to TRBJ2-3; D call uncertain. Germline assignment: CDR1 SQVTM and CDR2 ANQGSEA. The CDR3 is 12 residues long. The ends were cut back, 7 bases at V and 6 bases at J, with 14 bases in the middle. The CDR3 region is CSASTVGDTQYF. CDR3 in DNA: TGCAGCGCATCAACCGTGGGTGATACGCAGTATTTT.

This rearrangement joins TRBV25-1 to TRBJ1-1; possibly TRBD1 for D (5 bases). Trimming took 7 bases from V and 6 from J, leaving 15 bases between them. The CDR3 loop spans 13 amino acids. Germline V gives CDR1 MGHDK, CDR2 SYGVNS. As DNA, the CDR3 is TGTGCCAGCACCTCCCGGGGGTCGGCTGAAGCTTTCTTT. It specifies CASTSRGSAEAFF.

The rearrangement joins TRBV4-2 to TRBJ2-1; possibly TRBD1 or TRBD2 for D (5 bases each). CDR1 and CDR2 (germline): LGHNA, YNFKEQ. The length of the CDR3 is 16 residues. Deletions cut 0 bases from V and 1 base from J, with 10 bases between. The DNA for the CDR3 is TGTGCCAGCAGCCAAGAGTGGGACCTGTCCTACAATGAGCAGTTCTTC. This encodes CASSQEWDLSYNEQFF.

For the CDR3, the DNA is TGTGCCAGCAGCAACAGGGGACCAAACCAGCCCCAGCATTTT. This encodes CASSNRGPNQPQHF. The chain recombines TRBV6-5 with TRBJ1-5; 7 bases map to TRBD1. V lost 6 bases, J lost 7 bases, and 9 bases stayed unmatched. The CDR3 loop spans 14 amino acids. Per the germline V gene, CDR1 is MNHEY and CDR2 is SVGAGI.

The DNA for the CDR3 is TGTGCCAGCAGTCACAGGGTTCGGGTAACTGAAGCTTTCTTT. Residues: CASSHRVRVTEAFF. The V call is TRBV5-6, the J call TRBJ1-1; tentatively, D is TRBD1 (6 bases). V lost 5 bases, J lost 5 bases, and 16 bases lay in between. Germline-derived CDR1 and CDR2 are SGHDT and YYEEEE. The CDR3 is 14 amino acids.

There are a few counts of this clonotype. This chain connects TRBV6-5 to TRBJ2-2, with D perhaps TRBD1 (6 bases). From germline, CDR1 is MNHEY and CDR2 SVGAGI. V was cut by 5 bases and J by 5 bases, with 15 bases left in between. The CDR3 covers 15 residues. In nucleotides, the CDR3 is TGTGCCAGCAGTATAACCGGGACACCTACCGGGGAGCTGTTTTTT. Its protein product is CASSITGTPTGELFF.

There are a few counts of this clonotype. This CDR3 reads CSAREGRGPGYEQYV. CDR3 DNA: TGCAGTGCTAGAGAGGGACGGGGGCCAGGTTACGAGCAGTACGTC. The rearrangement joins TRBV20-1 to TRBJ2-7; D tentatively fits TRBD1 or TRBD2 (6 bases each). With 0 bases removed from V and 4 bases from J, the gap between germline ends came to 16 bases. This CDR3 comprises 15 residues. Germline V CDR1 and CDR2: DFQATT, SNEGSKA (reference sequence).

The V and J genes are TRBV5-1 and TRBJ1-4; perhaps TRBD1 as D (5 bases). The CDR3 totals 17 residues. The V gene's germline CDR1 is SGHRS and CDR2 YFSETQ. V gave up 4 bases and J gave up 10 bases, with 26 bases separating them. CDR3 sequence: CASSPPISGNAGRKLFF. The CDR3 DNA follows: TGCGCCAGCAGCCCTCCAATCTCCGGGAATGCAGGGAGAAAACTGTTTTTT.

This clonotype was counted between two and nine times. The chain joins TRBV12-3 or TRBV12-4 to TRBJ1-2; 8 bases agree with TRBD1. The V gene end was trimmed by 4 bases and the J gene end by 8 bases; junction bases not matched to a gene: 12. This CDR3 has 15 amino acids. In DNA form, the CDR3 reads TGTGCCAGCAGTTCGACAGGGGCAGCCGCTCGCGGCTACACCTTC. This sequence encodes CASSSTGAAARGYTF.

J is TRBJ1-2 and V is TRBV5-5; 7 bases map to TRBD1. The CDR3 is made up of 17 amino acids. V lost 3 bases to trimming and J lost 8 bases; unmatched junction nucleotides: 19. Germline V gene sequence: CDR1 SGHKS, CDR2 YYEKEE (reference sequence). In DNA, the CDR3 is TGTGCCAGCAGCTCGTTCAACAGGGGACGCTGGGGATACGGCTACACCTTC. Translated, it gives CASSSFNRGRWGYGYTF. The full variable domain, its missing parts supplied by reference TRBV5-5 and TRBJ1-2, is DAGVTQSPTHLIKTRGQQVTLRCSPISGHKSVSWYQQVLGQGPQFIFQYYEKEERGRGNFPDRFSARQFPNYSSELNVNALLLGDSALYLCASSSFNRGRWGYGYTFGSGTRLTVV.